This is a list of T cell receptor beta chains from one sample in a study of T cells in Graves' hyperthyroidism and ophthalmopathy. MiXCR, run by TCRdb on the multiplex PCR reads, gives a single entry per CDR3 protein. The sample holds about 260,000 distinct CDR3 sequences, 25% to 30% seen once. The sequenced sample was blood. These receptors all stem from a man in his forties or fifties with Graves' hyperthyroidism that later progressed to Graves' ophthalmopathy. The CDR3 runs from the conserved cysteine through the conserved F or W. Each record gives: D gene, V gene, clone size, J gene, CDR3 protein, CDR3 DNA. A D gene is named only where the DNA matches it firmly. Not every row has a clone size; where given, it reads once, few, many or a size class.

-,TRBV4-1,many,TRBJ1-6,CASSQQGDSPLHF,TGCGCCAGCAGCCAGCAGGGAGACTCACCCCTCCACTTT
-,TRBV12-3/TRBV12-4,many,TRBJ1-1,CASTVIGGTEAFF,TGTGCCAGCACCGTCATAGGGGGCACTGAAGCTTTCTTT
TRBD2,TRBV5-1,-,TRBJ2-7,CASSLVAGGLGDEQYF,TGCGCCAGCAGCTTGGTAGCGGGAGGGCTAGGAGACGAGCAGTACTTC
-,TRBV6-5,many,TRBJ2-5,CASSYSVPTLETQYF,TGTGCCAGCAGTTACTCGGTCCCGACCCTGGAGACCCAGTACTTC
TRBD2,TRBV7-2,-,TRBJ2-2,CASSLAGLAAGELFF,TGTGCCAGCAGCTTAGCGGGACTAGCGGCCGGGGAGCTGTTTTTT
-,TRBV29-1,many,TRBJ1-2,CSVETGGYTF,TGCAGCGTTGAAACCGGGGGCTACACCTTC
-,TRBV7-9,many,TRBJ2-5,CASSLETQYF,TGTGCCAGCAGCCTAGAGACCCAGTACTTC
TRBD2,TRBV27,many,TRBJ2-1,CASSLITGIGTSEYNEQFF,TGTGCCAGCAGTTTAATCACGGGGATAGGGACTAGCGAATACAATGAGCAGTTCTTC
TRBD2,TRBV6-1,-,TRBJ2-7,CASSEGLAGGKTYEQYF,TGTGCCAGCAGTGAAGGACTAGCGGGAGGAAAAACGTACGAGCAGTACTTC
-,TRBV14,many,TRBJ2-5,CASSKTGLGITYQETQYF,TGTGCCAGCAGCAAGACCGGGCTAGGGATAACGTACCAAGAGACCCAGTACTTC
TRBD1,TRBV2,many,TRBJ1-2,CASSGDRGNYGYTF,TGTGCCAGCAGTGGGGACAGGGGAAACTATGGCTACACCTTC
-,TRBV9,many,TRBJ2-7,CASSVAPTGAYEQYF,TGTGCCAGCAGCGTAGCCCCGACAGGAGCCTACGAGCAGTACTTC
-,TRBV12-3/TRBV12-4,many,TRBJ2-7,CASSLRSSYEQYF,TGTGCCAGCAGTCTGAGGAGCTCCTACGAGCAGTACTTC
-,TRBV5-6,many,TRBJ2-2,CASSLALALNTGELFF,TGTGCCAGCAGCTTGGCTCTAGCGCTGAACACCGGGGAGCTGTTTTTT
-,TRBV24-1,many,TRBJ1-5,CATRYQAVNQPQHF,TGTGCCACCAGATACCAGGCCGTCAATCAGCCCCAGCATTTT
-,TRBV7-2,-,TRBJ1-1,CASSSPFVRVAFF,TGTGCCAGCAGCTCCCCCTTTGTTCGCGTAGCTTTCTTT
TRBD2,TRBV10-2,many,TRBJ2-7,CASSPSGRNYEQYF,TGCGCCAGCAGTCCAAGCGGGAGGAATTACGAGCAGTACTTC
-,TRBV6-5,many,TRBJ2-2,CASGGLAGRVTGELFF,TGTGCCAGCGGGGGGCTAGCTGGTCGGGTCACCGGGGAGCTGTTTTTT
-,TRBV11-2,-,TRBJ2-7,CASSLGSSLSSYEQYF,TGTGCCAGCAGCTTAGGGAGCTCCTTAAGCTCCTACGAGCAGTACTTC
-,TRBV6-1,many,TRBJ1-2,CASSERRTNYGYTF,TGTGCCAGCAGTGAACGCCGGACTAACTATGGCTACACCTTC
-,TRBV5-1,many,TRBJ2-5,CASSLWRDQETQYF,TGCGCCAGCAGCTTGTGGCGGGACCAAGAGACCCAGTACTTC
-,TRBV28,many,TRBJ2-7,CASSLEGETYEQYF,TGTGCCAGCAGTTTAGAAGGGGAGACCTACGAGCAGTACTTC
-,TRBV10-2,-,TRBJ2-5,CASSPYSHQETQYF,TGCGCCAGCAGCCCATACTCGCATCAAGAGACCCAGTACTTC
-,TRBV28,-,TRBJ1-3,CASSSSRAWGNTIYF,TGTGCCAGCAGTAGCTCTCGGGCTTGGGGAAACACCATATATTTT
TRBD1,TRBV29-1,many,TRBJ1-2,CSVAGTGSYGYTF,TGCAGCGTTGCCGGGACAGGGAGCTATGGCTACACCTTC
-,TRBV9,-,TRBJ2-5,CASSDGARETQYF,TGTGCCAGCAGCGATGGGGCGCGGGAGACCCAGTACTTC
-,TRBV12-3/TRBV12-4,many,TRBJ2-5,CASSSGTHETQYF,TGTGCCAGCAGTTCGGGAACACACGAGACCCAGTACTTC
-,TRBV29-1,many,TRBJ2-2,CSVVGLAPGELFF,TGCAGCGTTGTGGGGCTAGCTCCCGGGGAGCTGTTTTTT
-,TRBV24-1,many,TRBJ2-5,CATSDSLTVQETQYF,TGTGCCACCAGTGATTCCCTTACTGTACAAGAGACCCAGTACTTC
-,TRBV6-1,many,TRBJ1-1,CASRRDGRGLNTEAFF,TGTGCCAGCAGACGGGACGGTAGGGGGTTAAACACTGAAGCTTTCTTT
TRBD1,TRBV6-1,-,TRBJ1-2,CASSERTGDGYTF,TGTGCCAGCAGTGAAAGGACAGGGGATGGCTACACCTTC
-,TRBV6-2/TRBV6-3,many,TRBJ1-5,CASSYSLPVSNQPQHF,TGTGCCAGCAGTTACTCGTTGCCCGTCAGCAATCAGCCCCAGCATTTT
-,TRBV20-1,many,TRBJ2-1,CSAQVYNEQFF,TGCAGTGCCCAAGTCTACAATGAGCAGTTCTTC
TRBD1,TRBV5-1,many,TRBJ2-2,CASSDRQGNTGELFF,TGCGCCAGCAGCGACAGACAGGGGAACACCGGGGAGCTGTTTTTT
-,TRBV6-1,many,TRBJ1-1,CASTPGAGRALGAFF,TGTGCCAGCACCCCAGGGGCGGGCCGAGCTTTGGGAGCTTTCTTT
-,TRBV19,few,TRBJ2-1,CASSIDPRAYNEQFF,TGTGCCAGTAGTATAGATCCCAGGGCCTACAATGAGCAGTTCTTC
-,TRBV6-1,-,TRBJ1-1,CASSRDVNTEAFF,TGTGCCAGCAGCAGGGACGTCAACACTGAAGCTTTCTTT
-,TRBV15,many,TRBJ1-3,CATSRDTNSGNTIYF,TGTGCCACCAGCAGGGACACCAACTCTGGAAACACCATATATTTT
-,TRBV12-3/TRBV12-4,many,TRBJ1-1,CASSPNRFSWYTEAFF,TGTGCCAGCAGTCCTAACAGGTTTTCATGGTACACTGAAGCTTTCTTT
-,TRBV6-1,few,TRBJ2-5,CASSPSGRRTLQETQYF,TGTGCCAGCAGCCCCTCGGGACGCCGCACCCTCCAAGAGACCCAGTACTTC
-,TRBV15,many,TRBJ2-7,CATSRGKGRSYEQYF,TGTGCCACCAGCAGAGGAAAGGGCAGATCCTACGAGCAGTACTTC
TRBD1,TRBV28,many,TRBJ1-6,CASSRQGARSSPLHF,TGTGCCAGCAGTCGACAGGGGGCGCGAAGTTCACCCCTCCACTTT
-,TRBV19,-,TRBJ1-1,CATSSPLHEAFF,TGTGCCACCAGTAGTCCCTTACACGAAGCTTTCTTT
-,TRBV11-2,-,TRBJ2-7,CASSFVGGGFGFASYEQYF,TGTGCCAGCAGCTTCGTCGGTGGCGGTTTTGGTTTCGCTTCCTACGAGCAGTACTTC
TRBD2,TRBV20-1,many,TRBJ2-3,CSARVLASGNCTDTQYF,TGCAGTGCTAGAGTCTTGGCTAGCGGCAACTGCACAGATACGCAGTATTTT
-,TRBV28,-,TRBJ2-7,CASSFGSRPYEQYF,TGTGCCAGCAGTTTTGGTTCAAGACCCTACGAGCAGTACTTC
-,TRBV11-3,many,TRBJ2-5,CASSLATYEAGQETQYF,TGTGCCAGCAGCTTGGCGACTTATGAGGCAGGGCAAGAGACCCAGTACTTC
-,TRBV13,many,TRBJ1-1,CASSLGQWGLYTEAFF,TGTGCCAGCAGCTTAGGCCAGTGGGGGCTCTACACTGAAGCTTTCTTT
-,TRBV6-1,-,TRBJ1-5,CASSPGKSRPQHF,TGTGCCAGCAGCCCAGGAAAATCTCGGCCCCAGCATTTT
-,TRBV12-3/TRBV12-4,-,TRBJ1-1,CASRDGLNTEAFF,TGTGCCAGTAGGGACGGATTGAACACTGAAGCTTTCTTT
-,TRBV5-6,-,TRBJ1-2,CASSLGPGQGLNYGYTF,TGTGCCAGCAGCTTAGGACCGGGACAAGGGCTTAACTATGGCTACACCTTC
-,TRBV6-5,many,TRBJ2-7,CASSYANEQYF,TGTGCCAGCAGTTACGCTAACGAGCAGTACTTC
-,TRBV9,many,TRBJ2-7,CASSVSLGTPTYEQYF,TGTGCCAGCAGCGTATCTCTAGGGACACCCACCTACGAGCAGTACTTC